This TCR beta chain was found in a study of blood T cell repertoires in COVID-19. Study details: Material from acute and convalescent COVID-19 was sourced from the United States, Italy and Spain.

In germline, CDR1 is WNHNN, CDR2 SYGVQD (reference sequence). The V end was cut by 1 base, the J end by 0 bases, with 14 bases between. CDR3 size: 17 residues. Data came from immunoSEQ multiplex PCR; TCRdb stores just in-frame clones and leaves some out. The data show approximately 89,000 clones, over 80% seen once. This clonotype was sampled from a woman in her seventies with active or convalescent COVID-19. The chain has TRBV10-1 and TRBJ2-3; no clear D gene. Sequences were obtained from peripheral blood. CDR3 nucleotide sequence: TGCGCCAGCAGTGAGTTAATCCGACTCGGGAGCACAGATACGCAGTATTTT. Protein sequence: CASSELIRLGSTDTQYF.